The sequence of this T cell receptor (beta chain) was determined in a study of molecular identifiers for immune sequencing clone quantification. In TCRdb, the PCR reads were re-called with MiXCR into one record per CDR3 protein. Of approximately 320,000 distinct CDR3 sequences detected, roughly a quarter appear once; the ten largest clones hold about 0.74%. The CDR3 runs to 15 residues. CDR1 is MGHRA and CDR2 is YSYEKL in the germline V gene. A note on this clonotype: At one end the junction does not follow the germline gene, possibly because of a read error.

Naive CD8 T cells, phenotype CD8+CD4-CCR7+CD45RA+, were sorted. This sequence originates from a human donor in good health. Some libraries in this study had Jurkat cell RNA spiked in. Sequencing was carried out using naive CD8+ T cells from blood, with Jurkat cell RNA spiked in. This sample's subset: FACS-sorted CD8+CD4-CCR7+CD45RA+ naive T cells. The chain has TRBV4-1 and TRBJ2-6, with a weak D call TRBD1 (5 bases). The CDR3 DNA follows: TGCGCCAGCAGCCCCAGGGATTCTGGGGCCAACGTCCTGCCTTTC. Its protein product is CASSPRDSGANVLPF.